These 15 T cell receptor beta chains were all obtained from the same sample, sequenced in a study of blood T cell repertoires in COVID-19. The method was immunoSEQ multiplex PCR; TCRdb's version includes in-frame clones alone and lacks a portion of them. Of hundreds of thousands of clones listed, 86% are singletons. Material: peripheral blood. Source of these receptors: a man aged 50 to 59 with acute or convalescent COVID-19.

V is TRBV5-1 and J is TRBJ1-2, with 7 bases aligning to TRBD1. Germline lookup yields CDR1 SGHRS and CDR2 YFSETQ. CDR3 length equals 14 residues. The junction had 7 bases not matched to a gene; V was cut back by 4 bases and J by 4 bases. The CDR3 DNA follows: TGCGCCAGCAGCGAGGGACAGCACGTCTATGGCTACACCTTC. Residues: CASSEGQHVYGYTF.

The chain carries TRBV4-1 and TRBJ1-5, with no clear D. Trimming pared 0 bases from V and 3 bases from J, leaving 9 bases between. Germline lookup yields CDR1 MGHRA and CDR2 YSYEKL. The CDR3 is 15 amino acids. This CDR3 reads CASSQDRAYNQPQHF. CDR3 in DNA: TGCGCCAGCAGCCAAGATCGAGCTTACAATCAGCCCCAGCATTTT.

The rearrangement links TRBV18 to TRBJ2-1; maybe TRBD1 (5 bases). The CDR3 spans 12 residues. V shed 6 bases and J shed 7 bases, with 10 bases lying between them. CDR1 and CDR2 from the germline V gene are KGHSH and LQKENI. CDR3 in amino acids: CASSNPGNEQFF. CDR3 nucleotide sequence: TGTGCCAGCTCGAACCCAGGGAATGAGCAGTTCTTC.

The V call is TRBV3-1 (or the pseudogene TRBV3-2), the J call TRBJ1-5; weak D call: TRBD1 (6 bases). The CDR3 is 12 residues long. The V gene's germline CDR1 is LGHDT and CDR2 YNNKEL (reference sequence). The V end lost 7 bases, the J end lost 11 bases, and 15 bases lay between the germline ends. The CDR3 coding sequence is TGTGCCAGCACCTCAAGAGGGGGGGCCCAGCATTTT. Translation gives CASTSRGGAQHF.

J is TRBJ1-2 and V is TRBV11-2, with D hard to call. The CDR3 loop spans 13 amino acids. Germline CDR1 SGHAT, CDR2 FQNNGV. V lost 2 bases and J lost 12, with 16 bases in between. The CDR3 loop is CASSLNPPEVNTF. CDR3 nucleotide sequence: TGTGCCAGCAGCTTAAACCCCCCCGAGGTAAACACCTTC.

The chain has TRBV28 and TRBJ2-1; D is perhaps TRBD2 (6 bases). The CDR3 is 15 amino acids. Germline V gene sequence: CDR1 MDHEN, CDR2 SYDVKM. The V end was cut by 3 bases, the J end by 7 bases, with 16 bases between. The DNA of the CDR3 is TGTGCCAGCAGTTTGGAGCGGGCGGGCGGTAATGAGCAGTTCTTC. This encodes CASSLERAGGNEQFF.

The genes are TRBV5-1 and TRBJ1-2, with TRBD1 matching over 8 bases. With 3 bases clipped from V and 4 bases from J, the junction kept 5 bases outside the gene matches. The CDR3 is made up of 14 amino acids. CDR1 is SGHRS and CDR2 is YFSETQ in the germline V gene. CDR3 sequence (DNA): TGCGCCAGCAGCTCCGGACAGGGCCCCTATGGCTACACCTTC. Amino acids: CASSSGQGPYGYTF.

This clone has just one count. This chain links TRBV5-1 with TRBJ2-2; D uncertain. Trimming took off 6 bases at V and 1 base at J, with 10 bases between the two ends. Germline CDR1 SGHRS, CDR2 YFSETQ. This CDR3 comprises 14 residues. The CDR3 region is CASKVQENTGELFF. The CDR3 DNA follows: TGCGCCAGCAAGGTGCAGGAGAACACCGGGGAGCTGTTTTTT.

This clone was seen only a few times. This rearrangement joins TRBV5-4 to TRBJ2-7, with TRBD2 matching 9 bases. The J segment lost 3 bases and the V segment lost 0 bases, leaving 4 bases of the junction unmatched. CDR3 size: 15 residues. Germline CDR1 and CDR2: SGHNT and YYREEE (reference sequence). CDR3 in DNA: TGTGCCAGCAGCTTGGCCCTAGCGGGGAACTACGAGCAGTACTTC. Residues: CASSLALAGNYEQYF. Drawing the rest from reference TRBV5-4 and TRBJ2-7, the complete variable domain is ETGVTQSPTHLIKTRGQQVTLRCSSQSGHNTVSWYQQALGQGPQFIFQYYREEENGRGNFPPRFSGLQFPNYSSELNVNALELDDSALYLCASSLALAGNYEQYFGPGTRLTVT.

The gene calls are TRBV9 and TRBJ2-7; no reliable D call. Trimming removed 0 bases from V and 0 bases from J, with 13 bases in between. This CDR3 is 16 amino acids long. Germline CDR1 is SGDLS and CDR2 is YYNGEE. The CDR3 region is CASSVDPRPSSYEQYF. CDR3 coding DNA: TGTGCCAGCAGCGTAGACCCCCGCCCTAGCTCCTACGAGCAGTACTTC.

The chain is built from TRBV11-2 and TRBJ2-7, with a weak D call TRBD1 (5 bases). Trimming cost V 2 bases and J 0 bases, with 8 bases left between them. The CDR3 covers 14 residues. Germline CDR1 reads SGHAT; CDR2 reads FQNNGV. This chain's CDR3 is CASSLSDNSYEQYF. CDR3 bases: TGTGCCAGCAGCTTATCGGACAACTCCTACGAGCAGTACTTC.

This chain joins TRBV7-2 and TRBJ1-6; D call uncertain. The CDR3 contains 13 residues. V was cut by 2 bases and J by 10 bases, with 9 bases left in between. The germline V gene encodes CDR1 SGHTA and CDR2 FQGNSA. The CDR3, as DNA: TGTGCCAGCAGCTTAACGCTGGGCTCACCCCTCCACTTT. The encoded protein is CASSLTLGSPLHF.

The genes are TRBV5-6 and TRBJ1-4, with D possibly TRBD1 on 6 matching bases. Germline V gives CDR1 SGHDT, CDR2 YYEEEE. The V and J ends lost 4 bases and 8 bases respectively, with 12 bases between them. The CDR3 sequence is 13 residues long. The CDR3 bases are TGTGCCAGCAGCCACAGGGATCTCGAAAAACTGTTTTTT. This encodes CASSHRDLEKLFF. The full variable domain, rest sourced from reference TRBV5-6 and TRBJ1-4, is DAGVTQSPTHLIKTRGQQVTLRCSPKSGHDTVSWYQQALGQGPQFIFQYYEEEERQRGNFPDRFSGHQFPNYSSELNVNALLLGDSALYLCASSHRDLEKLFFGSGTQLSVL.

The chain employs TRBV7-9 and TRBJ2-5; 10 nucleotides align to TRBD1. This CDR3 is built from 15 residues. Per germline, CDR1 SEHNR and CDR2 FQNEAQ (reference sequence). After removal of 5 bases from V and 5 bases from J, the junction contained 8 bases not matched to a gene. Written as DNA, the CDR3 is TGTGCCAGCAGCCTGGGGGGACAGGGGCCTGAGACCCAGTACTTC. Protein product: CASSLGGQGPETQYF.

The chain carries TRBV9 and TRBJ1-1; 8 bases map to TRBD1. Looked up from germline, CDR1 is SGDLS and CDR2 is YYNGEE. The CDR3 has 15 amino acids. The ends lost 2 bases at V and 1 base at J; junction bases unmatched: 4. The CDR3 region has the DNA TGTGCCAGCAGCGTGACAGGGGTTAAGAACACTGAAGCTTTCTTT. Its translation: CASSVTGVKNTEAFF.